This T cell receptor (beta chain) was retrieved from a study of T-cell reconstitution after alpha-beta-depleted transplantation in children. V was shortened by 4 bases and J by 6 bases, with 19 bases between the two germline ends. The CDR3 contains 15 residues. The germline V gene has CDR1 LNHNV and CDR2 YYDKDF (reference sequence). Unique molecular identifiers were incorporated into the prepared TCRbeta library. TCRdb used MiXCR to reprocess the PCR reads, holding one entry per CDR3 protein. Counted here are a few hundred thousand distinct CDR3 sequences, around 12% occurring once; the ten biggest clones make up about 5.4%.

Specimen: PBMCs from the stem cell graft donor, collected from the stem cell graft. This clonotype was obtained from a human donor who donated a stem cell graft to a child with combined immunodeficiency. This chain connects TRBV15 to TRBJ2-7, with D possibly being TRBD1 or TRBD2 (5 bases each). CDR3 protein: CATSKRRAGGGEQYF. DNA for the CDR3: TGTGCCACCAGCAAGCGCCGGGCCGGTGGGGGCGAGCAGTACTTC.